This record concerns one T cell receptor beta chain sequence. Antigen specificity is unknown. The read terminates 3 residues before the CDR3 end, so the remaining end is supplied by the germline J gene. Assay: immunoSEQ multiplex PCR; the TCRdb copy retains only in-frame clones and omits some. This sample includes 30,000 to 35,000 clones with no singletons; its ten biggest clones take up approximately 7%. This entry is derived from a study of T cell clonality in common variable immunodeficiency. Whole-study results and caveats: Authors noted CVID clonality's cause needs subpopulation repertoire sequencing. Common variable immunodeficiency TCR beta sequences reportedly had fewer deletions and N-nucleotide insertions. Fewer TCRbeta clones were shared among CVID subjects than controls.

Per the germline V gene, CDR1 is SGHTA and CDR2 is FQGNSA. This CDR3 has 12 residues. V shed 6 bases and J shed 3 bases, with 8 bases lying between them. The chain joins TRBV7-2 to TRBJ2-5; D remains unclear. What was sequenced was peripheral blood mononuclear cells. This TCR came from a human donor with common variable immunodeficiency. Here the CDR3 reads CASRRVEETQYF. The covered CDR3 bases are TGTGCCAGCAGAAGGGTTGAAGAGACC.